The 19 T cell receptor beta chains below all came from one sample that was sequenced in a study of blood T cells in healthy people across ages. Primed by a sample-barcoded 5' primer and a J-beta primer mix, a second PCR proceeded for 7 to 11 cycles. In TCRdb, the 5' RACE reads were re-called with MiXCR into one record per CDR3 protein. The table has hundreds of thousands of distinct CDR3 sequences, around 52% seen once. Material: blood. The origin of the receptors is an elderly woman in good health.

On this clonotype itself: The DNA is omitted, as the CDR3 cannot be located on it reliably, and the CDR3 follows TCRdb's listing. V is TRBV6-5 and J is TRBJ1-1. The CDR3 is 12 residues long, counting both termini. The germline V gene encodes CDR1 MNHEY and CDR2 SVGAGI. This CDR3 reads CASSTSVTEAFF.

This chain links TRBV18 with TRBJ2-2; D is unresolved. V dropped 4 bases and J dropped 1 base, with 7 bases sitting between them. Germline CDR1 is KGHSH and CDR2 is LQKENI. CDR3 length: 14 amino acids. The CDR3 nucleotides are TGTGCCAGCTCACGGTCATTGAACACCGGGGAGCTGTTTTTT. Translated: CASSRSLNTGELFF.

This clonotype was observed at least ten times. This chain's CDR3 is CSARDPLRPLDGDEQFF. CDR3 coding DNA: TGCAGTGCTAGAGATCCTCTTAGGCCCCTAGATGGCGATGAGCAGTTCTTC. The J gene is TRBJ2-1, the V gene TRBV20-1; D unclear. This CDR3 has 17 amino acids. CDR1 is DFQATT, CDR2 SNEGSKA, per germline (reference sequence). V was pared by 0 bases and J by 8 bases, with 23 bases between.

CDR3 sequence (DNA): TGTGCCAGCAGCCCGAGGACTAGCCTCGAGAATGAGCAGTACTTC. Amino acids: CASSPRTSLENEQYF. The chain joins TRBV9 to TRBJ2-5; 8 nucleotides agree with TRBD2. Germline V gene data show CDR1 as SGDLS and CDR2 as YYNGEE. After removal of 4 bases from V and 11 bases from J, the junction contained 16 bases not matched to a gene. The CDR3 length is 15 residues.

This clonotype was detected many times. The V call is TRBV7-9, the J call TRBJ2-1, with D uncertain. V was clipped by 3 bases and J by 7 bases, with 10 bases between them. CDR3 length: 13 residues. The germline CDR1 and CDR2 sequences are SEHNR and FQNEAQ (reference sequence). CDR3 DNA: TGTGCCAGCAGCTTCAACCCCAGGAATGAGCAGTTCTTC. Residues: CASSFNPRNEQFF. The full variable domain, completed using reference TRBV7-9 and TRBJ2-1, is DTGVSQNPRHKITKRGQNVTFRCDPISEHNRLYWYRQTLGQGPEFLTYFQNEAQLEKSRLLSDRFSAERPKGSFSTLEIQRTEQGDSAMYLCASSFNPRNEQFFGPGTRLTVL.

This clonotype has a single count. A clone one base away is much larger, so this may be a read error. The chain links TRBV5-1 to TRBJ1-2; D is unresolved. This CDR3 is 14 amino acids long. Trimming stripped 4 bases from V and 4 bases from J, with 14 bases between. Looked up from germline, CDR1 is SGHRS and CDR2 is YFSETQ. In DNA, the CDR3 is TGCGCCAGCAGCGTAGACCCCTTTAGCTATGGCTACACCTTC. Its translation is CASSVDPFSYGYTF.

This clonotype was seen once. CDR3 sequence (DNA): TGTGCCACCAGCAGAGATAGGTTTAACTATGGCTACACCTTC. It specifies CATSRDRFNYGYTF. The chain couples TRBV15 to TRBJ1-2; no clear D. Trimming removed 0 bases from V and 1 base from J, with 6 bases in between. The germline gives CDR1 LNHNV, CDR2 YYDKDF (reference sequence). The CDR3 is made up of 14 amino acids.

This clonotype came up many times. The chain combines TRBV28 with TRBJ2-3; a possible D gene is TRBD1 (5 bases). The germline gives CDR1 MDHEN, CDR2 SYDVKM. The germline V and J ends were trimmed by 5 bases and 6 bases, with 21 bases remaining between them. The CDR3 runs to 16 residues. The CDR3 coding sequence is TGTGCCAGCAGTCTCTCGACAGACCTCCTGATGGATACGCAGTATTTT. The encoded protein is CASSLSTDLLMDTQYF.

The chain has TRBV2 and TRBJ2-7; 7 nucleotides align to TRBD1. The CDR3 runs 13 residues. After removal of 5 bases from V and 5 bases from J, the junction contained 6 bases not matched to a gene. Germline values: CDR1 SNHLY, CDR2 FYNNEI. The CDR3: CASSLGQKDEQYF. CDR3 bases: TGTGCCAGCAGTTTGGGACAGAAGGACGAGCAGTACTTC.

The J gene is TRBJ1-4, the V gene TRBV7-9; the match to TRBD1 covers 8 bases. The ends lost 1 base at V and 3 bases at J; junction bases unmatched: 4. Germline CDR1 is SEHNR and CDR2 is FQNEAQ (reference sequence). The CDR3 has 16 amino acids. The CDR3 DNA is TGTGCCAGCAGCTTAGGCACAGGGGGATCTAATGAAAAACTGTTTTTT. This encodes CASSLGTGGSNEKLFF.

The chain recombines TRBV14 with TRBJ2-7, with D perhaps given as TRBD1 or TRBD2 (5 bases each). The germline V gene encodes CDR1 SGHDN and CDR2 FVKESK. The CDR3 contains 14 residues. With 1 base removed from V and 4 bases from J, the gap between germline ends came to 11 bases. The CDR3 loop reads CASSQVGELYEQYF. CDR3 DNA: TGTGCCAGCAGCCAAGTGGGGGAACTTTACGAGCAGTACTTC.

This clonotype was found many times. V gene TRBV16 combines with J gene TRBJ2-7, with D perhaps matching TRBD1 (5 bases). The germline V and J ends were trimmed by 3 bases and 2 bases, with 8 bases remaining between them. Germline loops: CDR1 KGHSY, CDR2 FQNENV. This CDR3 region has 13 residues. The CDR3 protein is CASSHQGTYEQYF. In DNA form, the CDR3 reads TGTGCCAGCAGCCACCAGGGTACCTACGAGCAGTACTTC.

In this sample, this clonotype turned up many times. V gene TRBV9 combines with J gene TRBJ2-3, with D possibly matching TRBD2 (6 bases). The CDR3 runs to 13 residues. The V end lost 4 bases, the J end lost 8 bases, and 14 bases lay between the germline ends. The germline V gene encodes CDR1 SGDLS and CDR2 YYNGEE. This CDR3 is CASSTGPGGTQYF. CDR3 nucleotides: TGTGCCAGCAGCACCGGACCCGGGGGTACGCAGTATTTT.

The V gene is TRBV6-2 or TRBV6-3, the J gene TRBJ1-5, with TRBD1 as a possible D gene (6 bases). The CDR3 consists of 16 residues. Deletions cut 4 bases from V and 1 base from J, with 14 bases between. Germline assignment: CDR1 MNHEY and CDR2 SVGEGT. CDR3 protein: CASSFDRGASNQPQHF. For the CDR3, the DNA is TGTGCCAGCAGTTTTGATCGGGGGGCGAGCAATCAGCCCCAGCATTTT.

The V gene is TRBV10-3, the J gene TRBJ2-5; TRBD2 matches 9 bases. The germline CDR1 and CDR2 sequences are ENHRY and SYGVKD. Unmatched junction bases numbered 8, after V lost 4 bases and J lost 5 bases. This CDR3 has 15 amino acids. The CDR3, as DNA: TGTGCCATCAGTGGATCCGGGACTAGCAGGGAGACCCAGTACTTC. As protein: CAISGSGTSRETQYF.

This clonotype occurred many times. The CDR3 here is CASSKLWETQYF. CDR3 DNA sequence: TGTGCCAGCAGTAAGCTTTGGGAGACCCAGTACTTC. The chain is built from TRBV12-3 or TRBV12-4 and TRBJ2-5; D not resolved. V was pared by 5 bases and J by 5 bases, with 9 bases between. CDR3 size: 12 residues.

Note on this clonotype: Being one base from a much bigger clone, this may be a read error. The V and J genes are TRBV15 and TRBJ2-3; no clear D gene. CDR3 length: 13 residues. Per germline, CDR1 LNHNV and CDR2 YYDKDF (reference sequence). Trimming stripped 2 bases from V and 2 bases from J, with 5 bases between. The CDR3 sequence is CATSRSITDTQYF. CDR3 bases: TGTGCCACCAGCAGAAGTATCACAGATACGCAGTATTTT.

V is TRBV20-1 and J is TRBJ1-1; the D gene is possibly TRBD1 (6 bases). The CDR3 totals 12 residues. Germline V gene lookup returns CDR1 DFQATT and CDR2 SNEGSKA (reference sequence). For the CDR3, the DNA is TGCAGGGTAAACAGGGAGAACACTGAAGCTTTCTTT. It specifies CRVNRENTEAFF.

In DNA, the CDR3 is TGTGCCAGCAGCTTAGAGTCCGGAAATTCACCCCTCCACTTT. Residues: CASSLESGNSPLHF. This sequence joins TRBV7-9 and TRBJ1-6; D gene uncertain. Germline CDR1 is SEHNR and CDR2 is FQNEAQ (reference sequence). Trimming cost V 1 base and J 7 bases, with 8 bases left between them. The CDR3 contains 14 residues.